One and the same sample provided the 27 T cell receptor beta chains below, sequenced in a study of blood T cell repertoires in COVID-19. The protocol was immunoSEQ multiplex PCR, while the TCRdb copy is restricted to in-frame clones and leaves out a portion. Seen here are 200,000 to 250,000 clones, 65% to 85% observed once, and the top ten hold 3% to 3.5%. Sample: peripheral blood. Receptors were obtained from a woman in her 30s who had recovered from COVID-19.

The V call is TRBV2, the J call TRBJ1-3; D is unresolved. Trimming shortened V by 7 bases and J by 0 bases, and 10 bases separated the two germline ends. CDR1 SNHLY and CDR2 FYNNEI come from the germline V gene. CDR3 length: 14 amino acids. CDR3 protein: CASTQSISGNTIYF. CDR3 nucleotide sequence: TGTGCCAGCACGCAGTCAATCTCTGGAAACACCATATATTTT.

The chain links TRBV24-1 to TRBJ2-3; no firm D call. Germline CDR1 reads KGHDR; CDR2 reads SFDVKD. V was cut by 3 bases and J by 4 bases, with 16 bases left in between. This CDR3 is 16 amino acids long. CDR3 sequence reads: CATSDRGRPLADTQYF. DNA of the CDR3: TGTGCCACCAGTGATCGAGGCCGTCCCCTGGCAGATACGCAGTATTTT.

The rearrangement joins TRBV11-2 to TRBJ2-7, with a weak D call TRBD2 (6 bases). The CDR3 is made up of 14 amino acids. Germline V gene lookup returns CDR1 SGHAT and CDR2 FQNNGV. V lost 0 bases, J lost 4 bases, and 10 bases lay in between. CDR3 residues: CASSLEVGGYEQYF. CDR3 sequence (DNA): TGTGCCAGCAGCTTAGAGGTGGGGGGTTACGAGCAGTACTTC.

The chain couples TRBV27 to TRBJ2-3; 9 nucleotides align to TRBD1. Germline CDR1 MNHEY, CDR2 SMNVEV (reference sequence). The junction had 7 bases not matched to a gene; V was cut back by 4 bases and J by 5 bases. The CDR3 has 15 amino acids. The CDR3 DNA is TGTGCCAGCAGTTATATGACAGGGGGGATAGATACGCAGTATTTT. This codes for CASSYMTGGIDTQYF.

V and J are TRBV19 and TRBJ1-2, with D unresolved. CDR1 is LNHDA, CDR2 SQIVND, per germline (reference sequence). This CDR3 region has 12 residues. The V end lost 6 bases, the J end lost 4 bases, and 9 bases lay between the germline ends. As DNA, the CDR3 is TGTGCCAGTAGCCAAACAACCTATGGCTACACCTTC. This codes for CASSQTTYGYTF.

The chain employs TRBV29-1 and TRBJ1-1, with D hard to call. The germline V gene encodes CDR1 SQVTM and CDR2 ANQGSEA. V gave up 6 bases and J gave up 6 bases, with 14 bases separating them. This CDR3 spans 12 amino acids. The CDR3 DNA sequence: TGCAGCGTCCCGCTCGGTAGCCCTGAAGCTTTCTTT. Protein sequence: CSVPLGSPEAFF.

The V and J genes are TRBV7-9 and TRBJ2-3, with 12 positions matching TRBD2. The CDR3 is 15 amino acids. CDR1 and CDR2 from the germline V gene are SEHNR and FQNEAQ (reference sequence). J was trimmed by 4 bases and V by 6 bases; bases with no gene match: 5. The CDR3 DNA reads TGTGCCAGCAGGTCAAGACTAGCGGGAGCAGATACGCAGTATTTT. Residues: CASRSRLAGADTQYF.

For the CDR3, the DNA is TGTGCCTGGAGTGTTCGGCAGGCGAAGTACTTC. Amino acid sequence: CAWSVRQAKYF. The chain has TRBV30 and TRBJ2-5; unclear D gene. Trimming took 0 bases from V and 12 from J, leaving 11 bases between them. CDR1 is GTSNPN and CDR2 is SVGIG in the germline V gene (reference sequence). This CDR3 region has 11 residues.

This clone has more than one count but fewer than ten. This sequence joins TRBV19 and TRBJ2-2; 8 positions match TRBD1. This CDR3 has 16 amino acids. J lost 3 bases, V lost 7 bases, and 10 bases had no gene match. Looked up from germline, CDR1 is LNHDA and CDR2 is SQIVND (reference sequence). In nucleotides, the CDR3 is TGTGCCAGTAAATACTCAGGGGGCAGGGACACCGGGGAGCTGTTTTTT. It yields the protein CASKYSGGRDTGELFF.

This chain connects TRBV9 to TRBJ1-6; a possible D gene is TRBD1 (5 bases). Trimming took 4 bases from V and 7 from J, leaving 9 bases between them. Germline V gene data show CDR1 as SGDLS and CDR2 as YYNGEE. The CDR3 runs to 13 residues. CDR3 bases: TGTGCCAGCAGCACGGGGGGGAATTCACCCCTCCACTTT. Its protein product is CASSTGGNSPLHF.

The table lists this clone with a few counts. The chain employs TRBV7-3 and TRBJ1-2, with D perhaps TRBD1 (5 bases). The CDR3 is 16 amino acids. CDR1 and CDR2 (germline): SGHTA, FQGTGA. V gave up 1 base and J gave up 3 bases, with 15 bases separating them. The CDR3: CASSLSGKGGDYGYTF. The CDR3 DNA is TGTGCCAGCAGCTTAAGTGGGAAGGGAGGGGACTATGGCTACACCTTC.

This clone was counted a few times. CDR3 sequence: CASSGPTGGNTEAFF. CDR3 in DNA: TGTGCCAGCAGTGGCCCGACAGGGGGGAACACTGAAGCTTTCTTT. The rearrangement uses TRBV25-1 and TRBJ1-1, with TRBD1 matching over 9 bases. The CDR3 contains 15 residues. Per germline, CDR1 MGHDK and CDR2 SYGVNS. V was pared by 4 bases and J by 1 base, with 4 bases of the junction left unmatched.

This clone appeared a few times. The chain recombines TRBV11-3 with TRBJ2-7; 9 bases map to TRBD1. The CDR3 covers 16 residues. V shed 9 bases and J 5 bases; nucleotides not matched to a gene: 17. The germline CDR1 and CDR2 sequences are SGHNT and YENEEA. In nucleotides, the CDR3 is TGTGCCAGAGAAGGGGACAGGGTTGCCGACTGGGACGAGCAGTACTTC. It specifies CAREGDRVADWDEQYF.

This sequence joins TRBV19 and TRBJ2-3, with D possibly being TRBD2 (6 bases). Germline CDR1 and CDR2: LNHDA and SQIVND (reference sequence). The length of the CDR3 is 14 residues. Trimming took off 3 bases at V and 5 bases at J, with 12 bases between the two ends. CDR3 in amino acids: CASSIGGNGDTQYF. In DNA form, the CDR3 reads TGTGCCAGTAGTATCGGCGGGAACGGAGATACGCAGTATTTT.

The V call is TRBV18, the J call TRBJ1-1, with D maybe TRBD1 (5 bases). The CDR3 runs 16 residues. The V gene's germline CDR1 is KGHSH and CDR2 LQKENI. Trimming left V 2 bases short and J 1 base short, with 14 bases between. The CDR3 region has the DNA TGTGCCAGCTCACCAACGGAAGACAGCTCGAACACTGAAGCTTTCTTT. It translates to CASSPTEDSSNTEAFF.

This rearrangement joins TRBV29-1 to TRBJ2-5; 10 bases agree with TRBD1. The CDR3 length is 16 residues. Trimming removed 3 bases from V and 5 bases from J; junction bases left unmatched: 12. Germline CDR1 SQVTM, CDR2 ANQGSEA. The CDR3 region has the DNA TGCAGCGTTGACCTCGACAGGGGGCTAAGAGATGAGACCCAGTACTTC. As protein: CSVDLDRGLRDETQYF. Filled out from reference TRBV29-1 and TRBJ2-5, the complete variable domain reads SAVISQKPSRDICQRGTSLTIQCQVDSQVTMMFWYRQQPGQSLTLIATANQGSEATYESGFVIDKFPISRPNLTFSTLTVSNMSPEDSSIYLCSVDLDRGLRDETQYFGPGTRLLVL.

V usage is TRBV5-6 and J usage is TRBJ2-7; 12 positions agree with TRBD2. Losses at the gene ends were 4 bases for V and 7 bases for J; bases not matched to a gene: 9. Germline lookup yields CDR1 SGHDT and CDR2 YYEEEE. This CDR3 region has 15 residues. The CDR3 region is CASSMPSGRADEQYF. CDR3 DNA sequence: TGTGCCAGCAGCATGCCTAGCGGGAGGGCCGATGAGCAGTACTTC.

CDR3 sequence: CASTGSFEIEKLFF. CDR3 sequence (DNA): TGTGCCAGCACCGGGAGTTTCGAAATAGAAAAACTGTTTTTT. The rearrangement links TRBV6-6 to TRBJ1-4; D unclear. The germline CDR1 and CDR2 sequences are MNHNY and SVGAGI (reference sequence). The CDR3 extends over 14 amino acids. V was clipped by 7 bases and J by 8 bases, with 17 bases between them.

This chain joins TRBV19 and TRBJ2-1, with 10 nucleotides matching TRBD2. The CDR3 covers 18 residues. Trimming at V came to 3 bases and at J to 0 bases, leaving 8 bases not matched to a gene. Per germline, CDR1 LNHDA and CDR2 SQIVND (reference sequence). CDR3 sequence reads: CASSIGRLAGRSYNEQFF. As DNA, the CDR3 is TGTGCCAGTAGTATCGGCCGACTAGCGGGTCGCTCCTACAATGAGCAGTTCTTC. The variable domain in full, with the rest retrieved from reference TRBV19 and TRBJ2-1, is DGGITQSPKYLFRKEGQNVTLSCEQNLNHDAMYWYRQDPGQGLRLIYYSQIVNDFQKGDIAEGYSVSREKKESFPLTVTSAQKNPTAFYLCASSIGRLAGRSYNEQFFGPGTRLTVL.

Here the CDR3 reads CASSQEPQPLHF. The CDR3 region has the DNA TGTGCCAGCAGCCAAGAACCACAGCCCCTCCACTTT. This chain joins TRBV3-1 (or the pseudogene TRBV3-2) and TRBJ1-6, with no clear D. This CDR3 spans 12 amino acids. CDR1 and CDR2 (germline): LGHDT, YNNKEL (reference sequence). Trimming left V 0 bases short and J 13 bases short, with 7 bases between.

The chain combines TRBV14 with TRBJ2-7, with TRBD1 identical over 8 bases. Germline-derived CDR1 and CDR2 are SGHDN and FVKESK. The CDR3 runs 15 residues. The V and J ends lost 2 bases and 3 bases, in that order; junction bases with no gene match: 6. CDR3 loop: CASSQPGTGGYEQYF. CDR3 DNA: TGTGCCAGCAGCCAACCCGGGACAGGAGGCTACGAGCAGTACTTC.

This clone appeared a few times. This chain joins TRBV9 and TRBJ2-7; a weak D match, TRBD2 (5 bases). Germline V gives CDR1 SGDLS, CDR2 YYNGEE. Trimming left V 4 bases short and J 2 bases short, with 13 bases between. The CDR3 is made up of 14 amino acids. CDR3 in DNA: TGTGCCAGCAGCCCTAAATTCGGGGCCTACGAGCAGTACTTC. Its translation is CASSPKFGAYEQYF.

V and J are TRBV5-6 and TRBJ1-4; TRBD1 matches at 7 bases. The germline CDR1 and CDR2 sequences are SGHDT and YYEEEE. The CDR3 is 16 residues long. With 4 bases clipped from V and 8 bases from J, the junction kept 14 bases outside the gene matches. CDR3 region: CASSDLGGTASEKLFF. In DNA, the CDR3 is TGTGCCAGCAGCGATCTTGGTGGGACAGCTAGCGAAAAACTGTTTTTT.

The chain couples TRBV19 to TRBJ1-5, with a possible D match to TRBD1 (5 bases). Germline assignment: CDR1 LNHDA and CDR2 SQIVND (reference sequence). The CDR3 consists of 18 residues. Trimming removed 11 bases from V and 3 bases from J, with 29 bases in between. CDR3 protein: CAGSRRVYGGGSNQPQHF. DNA for the CDR3: TGTGCCGGGAGCCGGAGAGTGTATGGGGGAGGATCCAATCAGCCCCAGCATTTT.

V is TRBV7-9 and J is TRBJ2-1, with D unclear. Germline V gene lookup returns CDR1 SEHNR and CDR2 FQNEAQ (reference sequence). The CDR3 loop spans 15 amino acids. The ends were cut back, 2 bases at V and 0 bases at J, with 8 bases in the middle. In DNA form, the CDR3 reads TGTGCCAGCAGCTTAATGGTCAGCTCCTACAATGAGCAGTTCTTC. This translates into CASSLMVSSYNEQFF. The full variable domain, its missing parts supplied by reference TRBV7-9 and TRBJ2-1, is DTGVSQNPRHKITKRGQNVTFRCDPISEHNRLYWYRQTLGQGPEFLTYFQNEAQLEKSRLLSDRFSAERPKGSFSTLEIQRTEQGDSAMYLCASSLMVSSYNEQFFGPGTRLTVL.

The genes are TRBV30 and TRBJ1-2; no definite D call. V lost 2 bases and J 2 bases, leaving 9 bases between the germline ends. Germline CDR1 and CDR2: GTSNPN and SVGIG (reference sequence). This CDR3 is built from 13 residues. The CDR3 DNA is TGTGCCTGGAGTCTAGAACACAACTATGGCTACACCTTC. This sequence encodes CAWSLEHNYGYTF.

The V and J genes are TRBV30 and TRBJ1-5; possibly TRBD1 for D (5 bases). The CDR3 is 14 residues long. The germline V gene has CDR1 GTSNPN and CDR2 SVGIG (reference sequence). V lost 5 bases, J lost 6 bases, and 17 bases lay in between. The CDR3 DNA sequence: TGTGCCTGGCCAAGGACACGGATCAGTCAGCCCCAGCATTTT. Translating it yields CAWPRTRISQPQHF.